These 21 T cell receptor beta chains were sequenced from one sample in a study of blood T cells in healthy people across ages. Together with a sample-barcoded 5' primer, a J-beta primer mix was included in a second PCR lasting about 6 to 11 cycles. TCRdb ran MiXCR on the 5' RACE reads and lists one entry per CDR3 protein. The data show some 1 million distinct CDR3 sequences, 40% to 50% seen once. Sequences were obtained from blood. The receptors derive from a woman between 55 and 75 years old in good health.

The V call is TRBV7-3, the J call TRBJ1-6; D remains unclear. CDR1 and CDR2 (germline): SGHTA, FQGTGA. The V and J ends lost 5 bases and 10 bases respectively, with 12 bases between them. The CDR3 is 13 amino acids. The chain's CDR3 is CASSLGKTSPLHF. CDR3 sequence (DNA): TGTGCCAGCAGCCTGGGTAAAACCTCACCCCTCCACTTT.

This clonotype has a handful of counts. The J gene is TRBJ2-1, the V gene TRBV6-4, with a possible D match to TRBD2 (6 bases). Germline V gene data show CDR1 as MRHNA and CDR2 as SNTAGT. This CDR3 contains 14 residues. The germline V and J ends were trimmed by 11 bases and 5 bases, with 19 bases remaining between them. The CDR3 is CAATPGDFNNEQFF. CDR3 DNA: TGTGCCGCCACACCCGGGGACTTTAACAATGAGCAGTTCTTC.

This clonotype was observed at least ten times. J is TRBJ1-2 and V is TRBV29-1; possible D gene TRBD1, 5 bases. With 4 bases removed from V and 3 bases from J, the gap between germline ends came to 15 bases. Germline V gene lookup returns CDR1 SQVTM and CDR2 ANQGSEA. This CDR3 is 14 amino acids long. CDR3 amino acids: CSVVPARADYGYTF. CDR3 nucleotide sequence: TGCAGCGTTGTCCCTGCCAGGGCTGACTATGGCTACACCTTC.

The rearrangement uses TRBV20-1 and TRBJ2-7; maybe TRBD2 (6 bases). With the DNA end fitting TRBJ2-5 better, the J assignment may be wrong. The CDR3 runs to 13 residues. Germline CDR1 reads DFQATT; CDR2 reads SNEGSKA (reference sequence). The CDR3 region has the DNA TGCAGTGCTAGGAGGCCGGAGGGCGAGACCCAGTACTTC. Translation: CSARRPEGETQYF.

This clonotype was seen only a few times. The chain links TRBV4-2 to TRBJ2-1, with 10 positions matching TRBD2. V was pared by 1 base and J by 6 bases, with 6 bases of the junction left unmatched. The CDR3 is made up of 16 amino acids. Germline V gene lookup returns CDR1 LGHNA and CDR2 YNFKEQ. The CDR3 DNA sequence: TGTGCCAGCAGCCAAGCAACGACTAGCGGGTTCAATGAGCAGTTCTTC. Amino acid sequence: CASSQATTSGFNEQFF.

The CDR3 loop reads CASRGTRYNEQFF. The CDR3 bases are TGTGCCAGCAGGGGGACTAGATACAATGAGCAGTTCTTC. This chain uses TRBV2 with TRBJ2-1, with 8 bases identical to TRBD2. Per the germline V gene, CDR1 is SNHLY and CDR2 is FYNNEI. With 6 bases clipped from V and 4 bases from J, the junction kept 2 bases outside the gene matches. The CDR3 extends over 13 amino acids.

This clonotype occurred a few times. The chain uses TRBV27 and TRBJ2-3; no reliable D call. V lost 2 bases and J lost 7, with 10 bases in between. This CDR3 is 13 amino acids long. From germline, CDR1 is MNHEY and CDR2 SMNVEV (reference sequence). The CDR3 DNA is TGTGCCAGCAGTTTAAGGCGTTGGCATACGCAGTATTTT. It translates to CASSLRRWHTQYF.

Written as DNA, the CDR3 is TGCAGTGCTAGTATTTCATCGGGACAGGGAATACAGCCCCAGCATTTT. As protein: CSASISSGQGIQPQHF. The chain links TRBV20-1 to TRBJ1-5; TRBD1 matches 9 bases. Germline lookup yields CDR1 DFQATT and CDR2 SNEGSKA (reference sequence). The CDR3 runs to 16 residues. Trimming cost V 3 bases and J 7 bases; bases outside gene matches: 13.

V usage is TRBV4-2 and J usage is TRBJ1-1; D is undetermined. Germline V CDR1 and CDR2: LGHNA, YNFKEQ. V was shortened by 4 bases and J by 1 base, with 10 bases between the two germline ends. This CDR3 spans 14 amino acids. CDR3 DNA: TGTGCCAGCAGCCTCCGGGAGTCGAACACTGAAGCTTTCTTT. Translating gives CASSLRESNTEAFF.

This clonotype came up a few times. V is TRBV6-5 and J is TRBJ2-1; 12 nucleotides align to TRBD2. The CDR3 length is 14 residues. Germline V gene data show CDR1 as MNHEY and CDR2 as SVGAGI. V lost 3 bases and J lost 7; bases outside the gene matches: 1. The CDR3 coding sequence is TGTGCCAGCAGTTATGGGACTAGCGGGAATGAGCAGTTCTTC. Protein sequence: CASSYGTSGNEQFF.

The CDR3 DNA is TGTGCCAGCAGTGGGGAAAGAGGGGGCTACAATGAGCAGTTCTTC. Its translation is CASSGERGGYNEQFF. This chain uses TRBV6-1 with TRBJ2-1; tentatively, D is TRBD1 (6 bases). The CDR3 is 15 amino acids. Trimming pared 4 bases from V and 3 bases from J, leaving 13 bases between. Germline V lookup: CDR1 MNHNS, CDR2 SASEGT.

This clonotype has a handful of counts. This sequence joins TRBV21-1 and TRBJ1-5. TRBV21-1 is a documented pseudogene. The CDR3 is 16 amino acids. CDR3 coding DNA: TGTGCCAGCAGCGTCCGAGATACTCCGGGCAATCAGCCCCAGCATTTT. Amino acid sequence: CASSVRDTPGNQPQHF.

This clonotype was seen a few times. The rearrangement links TRBV11-2 to TRBJ2-5, with no clear D. The J call is doubtful: the DNA matches TRBJ2-7 better. In germline, CDR1 is SGHAT, CDR2 FQNNGV. CDR3 length equals 11 residues. The CDR3 nucleotides read TGTGCCAGCAGCCCTAAGGCCGAGCAGTACTTC. It codes for CASSPKAEQYF.

V is TRBV4-1 and J is TRBJ2-1; 9 bases are a match to TRBD1. This CDR3 spans 17 amino acids. After removal of 4 bases from V and 3 bases from J, the junction contained 10 bases not matched to a gene. CDR1 MGHRA and CDR2 YSYEKL come from the germline V gene. The DNA for the CDR3 is TGCGCCAGCAGCCTTCGACAGGGGGGGACCAGCTACAATGAGCAGTTCTTC. Its translation is CASSLRQGGTSYNEQFF.

Remarks on this clonotype: At one end the junction does not follow the germline gene, possibly because of a read error. The J gene is TRBJ2-3, the V gene TRBV10-2; 7 nucleotides align to TRBD2. This CDR3 has 14 residues. CDR1 is WSHSY and CDR2 is SAAADI in the germline V gene. In DNA form, the CDR3 reads TGCGCCAGCAGCCCCCAGCGGGGCACAGAGACGCAGTATTTT. As protein: CASSPQRGTETQYF.

The chain couples TRBV20-1 to TRBJ1-1, with 8 bases identical to TRBD1. The V and J ends lost 1 base and 4 bases, in that order; junction bases with no gene match: 5. This CDR3 comprises 14 residues. The germline gives CDR1 DFQATT, CDR2 SNEGSKA (reference sequence). This CDR3 is CSARGQGLGTEAFF. CDR3 bases: TGCAGTGCTAGAGGACAGGGGCTCGGCACTGAAGCTTTCTTT.

CDR3 amino acids: CASSPIRLAGAYNEQFF. The CDR3 DNA sequence: TGTGCCAGCAGTCCAATAAGACTAGCGGGAGCGTACAATGAGCAGTTCTTC. The chain is built from TRBV12-3 or TRBV12-4 and TRBJ2-1, with 12 bases lining up with TRBD2. The length of the CDR3 is 17 residues. J gave up 4 bases and V 5 bases, and 9 bases lay outside the gene matches.

The CDR3 DNA is TGTGCCAGCAGCCTCGGCGGCAGGACCTATGGCTACACCTTC. Encoded protein: CASSLGGRTYGYTF. The genes are TRBV7-8 and TRBJ1-2, with D uncertain. This CDR3 is built from 14 residues. Trimming left V 5 bases short and J 4 bases short, with 14 bases between. CDR1 is SGHVS, CDR2 FQNEAQ, per germline.

This clonotype is a singleton in its sample. The V call is TRBV10-3, the J call TRBJ2-1, with a tentative D call TRBD2 (5 bases). The CDR3 is 14 amino acids. Trimming took off 2 bases at V and 12 bases at J, with 17 bases between the two ends. CDR1 and CDR2 (germline): ENHRY, SYGVKD. The CDR3: CAISEEGADYVQFF. In DNA, the CDR3 is TGTGCCATCAGTGAGGAGGGTGCGGATTATGTGCAGTTCTTC.

DNA for the CDR3: TGTGCCAGCAGTTACTCGGGACAGACGAACTACGAGCAGTACTTC. It yields the protein CASSYSGQTNYEQYF. This sequence joins TRBV6-6 and TRBJ2-7; 7 bases match TRBD1. Losses at the gene ends were 0 bases for V and 3 bases for J; bases not matched to a gene: 5. The length of the CDR3 is 15 residues. Germline CDR1 is MNHNY and CDR2 is SVGAGI (reference sequence).

The sample holds many counts of this clonotype. The V call is TRBV20-1, the J call TRBJ2-7; maybe TRBD1 (5 bases). V lost 1 base and J lost 4, with 11 bases in between. The CDR3 consists of 13 residues. Germline V gene data show CDR1 as DFQATT and CDR2 as SNEGSKA (reference sequence). The CDR3 region is CSARGQGSYEQYF. The CDR3, as DNA: TGCAGTGCTAGAGGGCAGGGAAGTTACGAGCAGTACTTC.